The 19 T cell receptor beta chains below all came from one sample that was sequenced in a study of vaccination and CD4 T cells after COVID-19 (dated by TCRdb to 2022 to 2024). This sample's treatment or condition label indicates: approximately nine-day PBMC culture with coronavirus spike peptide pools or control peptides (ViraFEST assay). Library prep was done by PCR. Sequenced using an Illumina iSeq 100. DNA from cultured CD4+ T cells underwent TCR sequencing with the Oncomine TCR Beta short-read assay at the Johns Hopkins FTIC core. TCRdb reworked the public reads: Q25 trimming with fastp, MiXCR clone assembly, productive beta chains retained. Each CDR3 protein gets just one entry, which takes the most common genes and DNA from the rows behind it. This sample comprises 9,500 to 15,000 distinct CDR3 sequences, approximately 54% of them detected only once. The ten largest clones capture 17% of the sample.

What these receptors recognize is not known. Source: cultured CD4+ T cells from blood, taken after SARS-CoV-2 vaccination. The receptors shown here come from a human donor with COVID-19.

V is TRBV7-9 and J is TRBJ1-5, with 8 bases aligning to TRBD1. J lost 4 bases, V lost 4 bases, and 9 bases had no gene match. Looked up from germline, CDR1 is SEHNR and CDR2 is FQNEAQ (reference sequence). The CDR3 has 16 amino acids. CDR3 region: CASSSQGAVGNQPQHF. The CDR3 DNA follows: TGTGCCAGCAGCTCGCAGGGGGCTGTAGGTAATCAGCCCCAGCATTTT.

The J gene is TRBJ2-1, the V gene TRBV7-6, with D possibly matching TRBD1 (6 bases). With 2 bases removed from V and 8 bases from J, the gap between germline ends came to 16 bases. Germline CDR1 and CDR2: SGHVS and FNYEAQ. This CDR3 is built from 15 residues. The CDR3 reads CASSLSVTGGHEQFF. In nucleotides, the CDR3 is TGTGCCAGCAGCTTATCTGTGACAGGCGGCCATGAGCAGTTCTTC.

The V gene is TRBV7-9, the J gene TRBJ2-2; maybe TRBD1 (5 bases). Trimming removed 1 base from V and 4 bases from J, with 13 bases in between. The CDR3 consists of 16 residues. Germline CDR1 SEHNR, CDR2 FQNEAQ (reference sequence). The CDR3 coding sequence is TGTGCCAGCAGCTTAGAAGCCGGACACTTCACCGGGGAGCTGTTTTTT. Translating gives CASSLEAGHFTGELFF.

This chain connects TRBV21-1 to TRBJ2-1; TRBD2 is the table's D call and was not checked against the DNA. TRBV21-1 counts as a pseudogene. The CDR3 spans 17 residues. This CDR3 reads CASRGGRAAGDYNEQFF. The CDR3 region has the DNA TGTGCCAGCAGGGGCGGTCGGGCAGCGGGGGATTACAATGAGCAGTTCTTC.

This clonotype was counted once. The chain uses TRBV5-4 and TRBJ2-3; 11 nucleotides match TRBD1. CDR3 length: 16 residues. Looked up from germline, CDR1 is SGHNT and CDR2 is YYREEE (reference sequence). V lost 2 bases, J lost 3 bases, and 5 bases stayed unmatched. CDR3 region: CASSFPGQGVTDTQYF. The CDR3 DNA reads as TGTGCCAGCAGCTTCCCGGGACAGGGGGTTACAGATACGCAGTATTTT.

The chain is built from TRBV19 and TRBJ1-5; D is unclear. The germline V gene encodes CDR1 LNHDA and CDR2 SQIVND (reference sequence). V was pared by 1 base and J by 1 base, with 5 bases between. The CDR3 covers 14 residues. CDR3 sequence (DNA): TGTGCCAGTAGTATAGGACTCAGCAATCAGCCCCAGCATTTT. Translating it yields CASSIGLSNQPQHF.

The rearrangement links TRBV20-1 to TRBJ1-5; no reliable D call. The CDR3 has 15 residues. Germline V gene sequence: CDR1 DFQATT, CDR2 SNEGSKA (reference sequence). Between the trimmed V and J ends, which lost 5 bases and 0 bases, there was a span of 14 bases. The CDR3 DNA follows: TGCAGTGCTTACTCGAGTGGGCATAGCAATCAGCCCCAGCATTTT. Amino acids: CSAYSSGHSNQPQHF.

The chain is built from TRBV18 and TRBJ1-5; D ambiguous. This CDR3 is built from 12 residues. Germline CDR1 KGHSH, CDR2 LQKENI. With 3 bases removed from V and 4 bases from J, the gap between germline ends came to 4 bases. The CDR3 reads CASSPGNQPQHF. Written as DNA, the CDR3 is TGTGCCAGCTCACCGGGGAATCAGCCCCAGCATTTT.

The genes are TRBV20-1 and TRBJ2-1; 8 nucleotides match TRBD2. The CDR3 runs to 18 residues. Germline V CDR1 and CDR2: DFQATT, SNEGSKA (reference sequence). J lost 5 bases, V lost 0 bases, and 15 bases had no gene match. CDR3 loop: CSARDFRGRSGVHNEQFF. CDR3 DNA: TGCAGTGCTAGAGATTTCCGGGGTCGTAGCGGGGTGCACAATGAGCAGTTCTTC.

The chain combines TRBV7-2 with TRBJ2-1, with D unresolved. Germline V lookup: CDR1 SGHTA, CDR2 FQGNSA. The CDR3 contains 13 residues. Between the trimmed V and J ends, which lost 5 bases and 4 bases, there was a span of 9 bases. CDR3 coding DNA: TGTGCCAGCAGCCCGCCTCTTTACAATGAGCAGTTCTTC. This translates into CASSPPLYNEQFF.

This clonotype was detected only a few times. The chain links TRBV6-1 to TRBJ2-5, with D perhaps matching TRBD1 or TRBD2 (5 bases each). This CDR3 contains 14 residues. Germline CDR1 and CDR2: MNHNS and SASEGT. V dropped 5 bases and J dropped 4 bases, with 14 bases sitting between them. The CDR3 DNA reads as TGTGCCAGCAGTCCGGGGCTAGTTTTAGAGACCCAGTACTTC. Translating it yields CASSPGLVLETQYF.

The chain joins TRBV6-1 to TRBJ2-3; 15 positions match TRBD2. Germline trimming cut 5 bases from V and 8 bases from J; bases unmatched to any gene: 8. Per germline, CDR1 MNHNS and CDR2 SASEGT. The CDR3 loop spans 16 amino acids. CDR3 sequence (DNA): TGTGCCAGCAGTCCCTGGACTAGCGGGGGGGAAGGTACGCAGTATTTT. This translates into CASSPWTSGGEGTQYF.

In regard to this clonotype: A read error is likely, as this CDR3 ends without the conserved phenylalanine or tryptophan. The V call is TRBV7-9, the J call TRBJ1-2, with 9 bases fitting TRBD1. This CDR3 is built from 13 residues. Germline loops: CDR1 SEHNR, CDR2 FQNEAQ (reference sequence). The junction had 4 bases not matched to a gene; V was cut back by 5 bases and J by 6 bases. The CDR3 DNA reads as TGTGCCAGCAGCCAGAGACAGGGGGATGGCTACACCCTC. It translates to CASSQRQGDGYTL.

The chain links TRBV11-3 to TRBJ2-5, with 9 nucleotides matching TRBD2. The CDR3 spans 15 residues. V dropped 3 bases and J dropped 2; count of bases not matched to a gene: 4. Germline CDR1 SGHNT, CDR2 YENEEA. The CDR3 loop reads CASSFGSGGQETQYF. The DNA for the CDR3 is TGTGCCAGCAGCTTCGGTAGCGGGGGTCAAGAGACCCAGTACTTC.

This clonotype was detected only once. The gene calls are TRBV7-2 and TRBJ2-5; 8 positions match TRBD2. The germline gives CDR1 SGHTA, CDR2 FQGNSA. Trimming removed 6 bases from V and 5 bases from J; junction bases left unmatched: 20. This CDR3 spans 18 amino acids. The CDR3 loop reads CASSSHPPHRTSRETQYF. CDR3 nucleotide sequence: TGTGCCAGCAGTTCTCACCCCCCGCATCGGACTAGCCGGGAGACCCAGTACTTC.

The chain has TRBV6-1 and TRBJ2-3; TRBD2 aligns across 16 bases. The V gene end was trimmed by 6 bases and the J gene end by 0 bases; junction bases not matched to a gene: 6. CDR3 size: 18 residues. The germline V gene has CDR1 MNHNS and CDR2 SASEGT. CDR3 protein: CASRGGLAGGTSTDTQYF. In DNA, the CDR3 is TGTGCCAGCAGGGGGGGACTAGCGGGGGGGACTAGCACAGATACGCAGTATTTT.

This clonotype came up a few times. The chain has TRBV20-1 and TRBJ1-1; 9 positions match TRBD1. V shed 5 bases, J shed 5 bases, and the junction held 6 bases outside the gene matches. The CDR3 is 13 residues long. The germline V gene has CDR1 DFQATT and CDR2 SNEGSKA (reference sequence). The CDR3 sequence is CSAGGTGLTEAFF. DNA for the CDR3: TGCAGTGCTGGCGGGACAGGGTTAACTGAAGCTTTCTTT.

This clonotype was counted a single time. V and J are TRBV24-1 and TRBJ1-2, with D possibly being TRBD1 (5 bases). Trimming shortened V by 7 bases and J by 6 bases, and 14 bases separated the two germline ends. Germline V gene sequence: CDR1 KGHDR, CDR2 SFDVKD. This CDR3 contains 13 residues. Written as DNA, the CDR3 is TGTGCCACCAGACATGTTATAGGGGATGGCTACACCTTC. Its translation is CATRHVIGDGYTF.

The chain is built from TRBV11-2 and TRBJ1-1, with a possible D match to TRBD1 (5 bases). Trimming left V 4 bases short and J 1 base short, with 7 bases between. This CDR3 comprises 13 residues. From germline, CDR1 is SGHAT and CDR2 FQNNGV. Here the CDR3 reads CASSSDRNTEAFF. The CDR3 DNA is TGTGCCAGCAGCTCCGACAGGAACACTGAAGCTTTCTTT.